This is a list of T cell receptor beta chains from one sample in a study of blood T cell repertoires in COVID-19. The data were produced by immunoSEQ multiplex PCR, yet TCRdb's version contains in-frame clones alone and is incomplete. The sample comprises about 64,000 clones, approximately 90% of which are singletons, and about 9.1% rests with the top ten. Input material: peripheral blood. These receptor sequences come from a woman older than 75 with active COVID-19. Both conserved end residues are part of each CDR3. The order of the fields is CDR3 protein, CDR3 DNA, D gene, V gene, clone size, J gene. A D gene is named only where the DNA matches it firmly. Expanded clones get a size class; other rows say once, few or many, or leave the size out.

CDR3aa: CASSPGGVHYGYTF
CDR3nt: TGTGCCAGCAGCCCTGGAGGGGTCCACTATGGCTACACCTTC
d_gene: NA
v_gene: TRBV7-2
abundance: NA
j_gene: TRBJ1-2

CDR3aa: CASSHGARGGTEAFF
CDR3nt: TGTGCCAGCAGCCACGGTGCACGGGGTGGCACTGAAGCTTTCTTT
d_gene: NA
v_gene: TRBV7-8
abundance: NA
j_gene: TRBJ1-1

CDR3aa: CASGQGLGTDTQYF
CDR3nt: TGTGCCAGCGGACAGGGTTTGGGGACAGATACGCAGTATTTT
d_gene: TRBD1
v_gene: TRBV6-6
abundance: few
j_gene: TRBJ2-3

CDR3aa: CASSPTPDSYGYTF
CDR3nt: TGTGCCAGCAGCCCAACCCCCGACAGCTATGGCTACACCTTC
d_gene: NA
v_gene: TRBV7-8
abundance: NA
j_gene: TRBJ1-2

CDR3aa: CASSLETTGITEAFF
CDR3nt: TGCGCCAGCAGCTTGGAGACGACAGGAATCACTGAAGCTTTCTTT
d_gene: NA
v_gene: TRBV5-1
abundance: NA
j_gene: TRBJ1-1

CDR3aa: CATRETGGHSNSPLHF
CDR3nt: TGTGCCACACGTGAGACAGGGGGCCACTCTAATTCACCCCTCCACTTT
d_gene: TRBD1
v_gene: TRBV19
abundance: NA
j_gene: TRBJ1-6

CDR3aa: CASSPQAGRTDTQYF
CDR3nt: TGTGCCAGCAGCCCACAGGCTGGACGCACAGATACGCAGTATTTT
d_gene: NA
v_gene: TRBV28
abundance: once
j_gene: TRBJ2-3

CDR3aa: CASSPAETQYF
CDR3nt: TGTGCCAGCAGTCCCGCGGAGACCCAGTACTTC
d_gene: NA
v_gene: TRBV11-2
abundance: NA
j_gene: TRBJ2-5

CDR3aa: CASSPGASGNTGELFF
CDR3nt: TGCGCCAGCAGCCCGGGGGCTAGCGGGAACACCGGGGAGCTGTTTTTT
d_gene: NA
v_gene: TRBV5-1
abundance: NA
j_gene: TRBJ2-2

CDR3aa: CASSESQRGREDTQYF
CDR3nt: TGCGCCAGCAGTGAGTCGCAGAGGGGGAGGGAAGATACGCAGTATTTT
d_gene: NA
v_gene: TRBV10-1
abundance: NA
j_gene: TRBJ2-3

CDR3aa: CASKAGVLSYNEQFF
CDR3nt: TGTGCCAGCAAGGCGGGTGTTCTCTCCTACAATGAGCAGTTCTTC
d_gene: NA
v_gene: TRBV2
abundance: NA
j_gene: TRBJ2-1

CDR3aa: CASSRDRGNTEAFF
CDR3nt: TGTGCCAGTAGCCGGGACAGGGGGAACACTGAAGCTTTCTTT
d_gene: TRBD1
v_gene: TRBV19
abundance: NA
j_gene: TRBJ1-1

CDR3aa: CASSPRQGSGNTIYF
CDR3nt: TGTGCCAGCTCACCGAGACAGGGGAGCGGAAACACCATATATTTT
d_gene: TRBD1
v_gene: TRBV18
abundance: NA
j_gene: TRBJ1-3

CDR3aa: CASSRSGSWHGELFF
CDR3nt: TGTGCCAGCAGTCGTAGCGGGAGTTGGCACGGGGAGCTGTTTTTT
d_gene: TRBD2
v_gene: TRBV6-5
abundance: NA
j_gene: TRBJ2-2

CDR3aa: CASSQDVEGNTGELFF
CDR3nt: TGTGCCAGCAGCCAAGATGTCGAGGGGAACACCGGGGAGCTGTTTTTT
d_gene: NA
v_gene: TRBV4-2
abundance: NA
j_gene: TRBJ2-2

CDR3aa: CASSEGTRKGHGYTF
CDR3nt: TGTGCCAGCAGTGAAGGGACCCGCAAGGGGCATGGCTACACCTTC
d_gene: NA
v_gene: TRBV2
abundance: NA
j_gene: TRBJ1-2

CDR3aa: CASSQEVTDYGYTF
CDR3nt: TGCGCCAGCAGCCAAGAGGTAACAGACTATGGCTACACCTTC
d_gene: NA
v_gene: TRBV4-1
abundance: once
j_gene: TRBJ1-2

CDR3aa: CASSPAGGLYEQYF
CDR3nt: TGTGCCAGCTCACCGGCAGGGGGTCTCTACGAGCAGTACTTC
d_gene: TRBD1
v_gene: TRBV18
abundance: NA
j_gene: TRBJ2-7

CDR3aa: CASNRGREDYGYTF
CDR3nt: TGTGCCAGCAACCGGGGACGGGAGGACTATGGCTACACCTTC
d_gene: NA
v_gene: TRBV6-6
abundance: NA
j_gene: TRBJ1-2

CDR3aa: CASSGLASDTQYF
CDR3nt: TGTGCCAGCAGCGGACTAGCTTCTGATACGCAGTATTTT
d_gene: TRBD2
v_gene: TRBV7-6
abundance: NA
j_gene: TRBJ2-3

CDR3aa: CASSAGTNEQFF
CDR3nt: TGTGCCAGCAGCGCGGGGACCAATGAGCAGTTCTTC
d_gene: NA
v_gene: TRBV12-3/TRBV12-4
abundance: NA
j_gene: TRBJ2-1

CDR3aa: CASSSWSGELFF
CDR3nt: TGTGCCAGCAGTTCCTGGAGCGGGGAGCTGTTTTTT
d_gene: NA
v_gene: TRBV6-5
abundance: NA
j_gene: TRBJ2-2

CDR3aa: CASSLSGRENIQYF
CDR3nt: TGCGCCAGCAGCTTGAGTGGGCGAGAAAACATTCAGTACTTC
d_gene: NA
v_gene: TRBV5-1
abundance: NA
j_gene: TRBJ2-4

CDR3aa: CASSLVVGAGGDTQYF
CDR3nt: TGCGCCAGCAGCTTGGTCGTGGGGGCAGGAGGAGATACGCAGTATTTT
d_gene: NA
v_gene: TRBV5-1
abundance: NA
j_gene: TRBJ2-3

CDR3aa: CSASNVAATNEKLFF
CDR3nt: TGCAGTGCTAGTAACGTAGCAGCAACTAATGAAAAACTGTTTTTT
d_gene: NA
v_gene: TRBV20-1
abundance: NA
j_gene: TRBJ1-4

CDR3aa: CASSSQGSLEGQPQHF
CDR3nt: TGTGCCAGTAGTTCTCAGGGGTCCCTCGAGGGGCAGCCCCAGCATTTT
d_gene: NA
v_gene: TRBV19
abundance: NA
j_gene: TRBJ1-5

CDR3aa: CASSFRGVVNTEAFF
CDR3nt: TGTGCCAGCAGCTTTCGGGGGGTGGTGAACACTGAAGCTTTCTTT
d_gene: NA
v_gene: TRBV5-6
abundance: NA
j_gene: TRBJ1-1

CDR3aa: CASSLSGVGTEAFF
CDR3nt: TGTGCCAGCAGTTTATCCGGGGTGGGCACTGAAGCTTTCTTT
d_gene: NA
v_gene: TRBV28
abundance: NA
j_gene: TRBJ1-1

CDR3aa: CATKNLNRDTQYF
CDR3nt: TGTGCCACCAAGAACTTAAATCGTGATACGCAGTATTTT
d_gene: NA
v_gene: TRBV7-2
abundance: NA
j_gene: TRBJ2-3

CDR3aa: CASTLPFSGGGALNTGELFF
CDR3nt: TGTGCCAGCACCCTCCCCTTTTCCGGCGGGGGGGCTCTAAACACCGGGGAGCTGTTTTTT
d_gene: NA
v_gene: TRBV21-1
abundance: NA
j_gene: TRBJ2-2

CDR3aa: CASSSRETSGHNEQFF
CDR3nt: TGTGCCAGTAGTTCCCGTGAAACTAGCGGACACAATGAGCAGTTCTTC
d_gene: TRBD2
v_gene: TRBV19
abundance: NA
j_gene: TRBJ2-1

CDR3aa: CAWSKGQDNSPLHF
CDR3nt: TGTGCCTGGAGTAAGGGACAGGATAATTCACCCCTCCACTTT
d_gene: TRBD1
v_gene: TRBV30
abundance: NA
j_gene: TRBJ1-6

CDR3aa: CSATGSDTQYF
CDR3nt: TGCAGTGCTACAGGGTCCGATACGCAGTATTTT
d_gene: NA
v_gene: TRBV20-1
abundance: NA
j_gene: TRBJ2-3

CDR3aa: CASSRDSLTGELFF
CDR3nt: TGTGCCAGCAGCCGGGACAGCCTTACCGGGGAGCTGTTTTTT
d_gene: TRBD1
v_gene: TRBV5-5
abundance: NA
j_gene: TRBJ2-2

CDR3aa: CASSPTGQGRQETQYF
CDR3nt: TGCGCCAGCAGCCCCACGGGACAGGGGCGTCAAGAGACCCAGTACTTC
d_gene: TRBD1
v_gene: TRBV5-1
abundance: NA
j_gene: TRBJ2-5

CDR3aa: CASSRGGNDYNEQFF
CDR3nt: TGTGCCAGCAGCCGCGGCGGGAATGACTACAATGAGCAGTTCTTC
d_gene: NA
v_gene: TRBV7-6
abundance: NA
j_gene: TRBJ2-1

CDR3aa: CASSLGTSGRIMGDTQYF
CDR3nt: TGTGCCAGCAGCTTGGGGACTAGCGGGAGAATAATGGGAGATACGCAGTATTTT
d_gene: TRBD2
v_gene: TRBV7-9
abundance: NA
j_gene: TRBJ2-3

CDR3aa: CASSKDRATNEKLFF
CDR3nt: TGCGCCAGCAGCAAAGACAGGGCGACTAATGAAAAACTGTTTTTT
d_gene: TRBD1
v_gene: TRBV5-1
abundance: NA
j_gene: TRBJ1-4

CDR3aa: CASISSLSSNQPQHF
CDR3nt: TGTGCCAGTATCTCCTCTTTGAGCTCCAATCAGCCCCAGCATTTT
d_gene: NA
v_gene: TRBV19
abundance: NA
j_gene: TRBJ1-5

CDR3aa: CASSQDLPSVSEQFF
CDR3nt: TGTGCCAGCAGCCAAGATTTGCCCAGCGTATCCGAGCAGTTCTTC
d_gene: NA
v_gene: TRBV14
abundance: NA
j_gene: TRBJ2-1

CDR3aa: CASSQPAGGADTQYF
CDR3nt: TGTGCCAGCAGCCAGCCCGCGGGGGGGGCAGATACGCAGTATTTT
d_gene: TRBD2
v_gene: TRBV3-1/TRBV3-2
abundance: NA
j_gene: TRBJ2-3

CDR3aa: CASSQDGGGYIQYF
CDR3nt: TGTGCCAGCAGCCAAGACGGGGGTGGGTACATTCAGTACTTC
d_gene: NA
v_gene: TRBV4-2
abundance: NA
j_gene: TRBJ2-4

CDR3aa: CASSHSQSYEQYF
CDR3nt: TGCGCCAGCAGTCACTCACAGAGCTACGAGCAGTACTTC
d_gene: NA
v_gene: TRBV23-1
abundance: NA
j_gene: TRBJ2-7

CDR3aa: CASSERASGRADTQYF
CDR3nt: TGCGCCAGCAGTGAGCGGGCTAGCGGGAGGGCAGATACGCAGTATTTT
d_gene: TRBD2
v_gene: TRBV10-2
abundance: NA
j_gene: TRBJ2-3

CDR3aa: CASGNGLAGVETQYF
CDR3nt: TGTGCCAGCGGGAACGGACTAGCGGGGGTAGAGACCCAGTACTTC
d_gene: TRBD2
v_gene: TRBV2
abundance: NA
j_gene: TRBJ2-5

CDR3aa: CASSSPTGLYGYTF
CDR3nt: TGTGCCAGCAGCTCTCCGACAGGGCTCTATGGCTACACCTTC
d_gene: TRBD1
v_gene: TRBV5-4
abundance: NA
j_gene: TRBJ1-2

CDR3aa: CASSYSQGPLHF
CDR3nt: TGTGCCAGCAGTTACTCCCAGGGACCCCTCCACTTT
d_gene: NA
v_gene: TRBV6-5
abundance: NA
j_gene: TRBJ1-6

CDR3aa: CASSLDRNFRRFETQYF
CDR3nt: TGTGCCAGCAGCTTAGATCGAAATTTCAGGCGTTTCGAGACCCAGTACTTC
d_gene: NA
v_gene: TRBV11-2
abundance: NA
j_gene: TRBJ2-5

CDR3aa: CATSGPRLAATDTQYF
CDR3nt: TGTGCCACCAGCGGCCCGCGTCTAGCGGCCACAGATACGCAGTATTTT
d_gene: TRBD2
v_gene: TRBV15
abundance: once
j_gene: TRBJ2-3

CDR3aa: CASSGDSSGNTIYF
CDR3nt: TGTGCCAGCTCAGGCGACAGCTCTGGAAACACCATATATTTT
d_gene: NA
v_gene: TRBV18
abundance: NA
j_gene: TRBJ1-3

CDR3aa: CASSYGTGRGQPQHF
CDR3nt: TGTGCCAGCAGTTACGGGACAGGGCGCGGTCAGCCCCAGCATTTT
d_gene: TRBD1
v_gene: TRBV6-5
abundance: NA
j_gene: TRBJ1-5

CDR3aa: CASSQGYREVLNQPQHF
CDR3nt: TGCGCCAGCAGCCAAGGGTACAGGGAAGTTTTGAATCAGCCCCAGCATTTT
d_gene: NA
v_gene: TRBV4-1
abundance: NA
j_gene: TRBJ1-5

CDR3aa: CASTVQVAGGPDEQFF
CDR3nt: TGTGCCAGTACCGTCCAAGTAGCGGGGGGGCCTGATGAGCAGTTCTTC
d_gene: TRBD2
v_gene: TRBV19
abundance: NA
j_gene: TRBJ2-1

CDR3aa: CASRHTGATNQPQHF
CDR3nt: TGTGCCAGCAGACATACAGGGGCTACCAATCAGCCCCAGCATTTT
d_gene: TRBD1
v_gene: TRBV27
abundance: NA
j_gene: TRBJ1-5

CDR3aa: CASSQSGGSYNEQFF
CDR3nt: TGTGCCAGCAGTCAAAGCGGGGGATCCTACAATGAGCAGTTCTTC
d_gene: TRBD2
v_gene: TRBV3-1/TRBV3-2
abundance: NA
j_gene: TRBJ2-1

CDR3aa: CASTLGWSTEAFF
CDR3nt: TGTGCCAGTACCCTCGGTTGGAGCACTGAAGCTTTCTTT
d_gene: NA
v_gene: TRBV19
abundance: NA
j_gene: TRBJ1-1

CDR3aa: CASSMKGPTDTQYF
CDR3nt: TGTGCCAGTAGTATGAAGGGGCCCACAGATACGCAGTATTTT
d_gene: NA
v_gene: TRBV19
abundance: many
j_gene: TRBJ2-3